The 2 T cell receptor beta chains below come from one sample, sequenced in a study of vaccination and CD4 T cells after COVID-19. Antigens of these TCRs are unknown. The sample's treatment: roughly ten-day PBMC culture with coronavirus spike peptide pools or control peptides (ViraFEST assay). Cultured CD4+ T cells had their DNA profiled by the Oncomine TCR Beta short-read assay. TCRdb ran MiXCR on the PCR reads and lists one entry per CDR3 protein. The table shows about 12,000 distinct CDR3 sequences, with under 55% occurring only once. Sequencing was done on a sample of CD4+ T cells from blood, cultured in vitro. The receptors were gathered from a human donor who had recovered from COVID-19.

This chain connects TRBV6-2 or TRBV6-3 to TRBJ2-7; 8 bases agree with TRBD1. The germline V gene has CDR1 MNHEY and CDR2 SVGEGT. The CDR3 length is 14 residues. V gave up 6 bases and J gave up 3 bases; unmatched junction bases: 7. The CDR3 nucleotides are TGTGCCAGCAGCTCCGGGACAGGAGACTACGAGCAGTACTTC. Translation gives CASSSGTGDYEQYF.

The rearrangement links TRBV5-1 to TRBJ2-1; D might be TRBD1 (6 bases). This CDR3 is 14 amino acids long. CDR1 is SGHRS and CDR2 is YFSETQ in the germline V gene. Trimming shortened V by 0 bases and J by 7 bases, and 11 bases separated the two germline ends. CDR3 sequence (DNA): TGCGCCAGCAGCTTGGGACAGGACCTGAATGAGCAGTTCTTC. Translation gives CASSLGQDLNEQFF.